This T cell receptor beta chain was obtained from a study of blood T cell repertoires in COVID-19 (dated by TCRdb to about 2020). About the full investigation: The collaborator samples originated in the United States, Italy and Spain and spanned the acute and convalescent phases of COVID-19. The prospective study material was composed of cDNA or gDNA derived from T cells, B-cell-depleted T cells, or PBMCs. HLA class I and class II types, where available, came from metadata supplied by the sample provider rather than from assay-based typing. A freely available public database, intended as a resource for researchers studying the immune response to SARS-CoV-2, is where the repertoires were released. Samples were obtained from the ongoing ImmuneRACE study (first 160 participants) and from some 1,300 subjects provided by 6 global collaborators. Deeply sampled blood TCRbeta repertoires from subjects exposed to, actively infected with, or recovered from COVID-19 were included in the dataset. The sample metadata nearly always contained a de-identified subject ID, COVID-19 status, age in years and sex.

Beyond this particular receptor, the publication reports: The amount of clinical and demographic metadata varied by source and participant and was provided uncurated.

For CDR1 and CDR2, the germline V gene lists SGHVS and FQNEAQ. Germline trimming amounts to 2 bases on V and 4 bases on J, with 5 as the count of junction bases outside the gene matches. The CDR3, cysteine through phenylalanine, is 15 amino acids long. The DNA shown is the 45-base CDR3, in frame from base 1. A note on this clone: Its antigen has not been determined. No clone much larger than this one lies a single base away; base qualities are absent.

The immunoSEQ Assay, a bias-controlled multiplex PCR, was used to amplify TCRbeta CDR3 regions from genomic DNA. The original methods were these. Nucleated cell counts per sample were estimated from amplification of reference gene primers within the assay. Sequence reads were collapsed and filtered to measure the absolute abundance of every unique TCRbeta CDR3 rearrangement. For each sample, productive Simpson clonality was calculated as the square root of Simpson's diversity index across productive rearrangements. Imported from immuneACCESS, the table was reduced by TCRdb to in-frame sequences with V and J called. These copies leave out some clones; in studies compared against another copy, an unresolved V gene accounts for under half, and the cause of the remainder is not known. The D gene and trimming were derived from the DNA, and the V and J assignments and clone size from that table. This sample holds 72,000 or so clones; around nine tenths were observed only once. The top ten hold about an eighth of the sample.

Collaborating institutions collected whole blood in K2EDTA tubes following their own protocols. For TCRbeta analysis, collaborators shipped samples in one of three forms: frozen whole blood, isolated PBMCs, or DNA extracted from either of those sample types. This TCR was recovered from a woman aged 55-69 years with acute or convalescent COVID-19. Material for sequencing was peripheral blood. The chain is made from TRBV7-8 and TRBJ1-1; TRBD1 fits 9 bases in the junction. The encoded CDR3 is CASSLPGQGITEAFF. DNA sequence: TGTGCCAGCAGCTTACCAGGACAGGGGATCACTGAAGCTTTCTTT.